A single sample is the source of the 21 T cell receptor beta chains below, sequenced in a study of response to subunit inactivated influenza vaccine. TCRdb processed the RT-PCR reads anew with MiXCR; each CDR3 protein has one entry. The sample gives 200,000 to 300,000 distinct CDR3 sequences, 9% to 15% of which show up once; 7.8% is in the top ten. Sequencing was performed on non-naive T cells sorted from PBMCs, taken 14 to 15 days before vaccination. The receptor source for this set is a man aged 50 or older who received an inactivated influenza vaccine.

This clonotype has at least ten counts. The chain links TRBV4-3 to TRBJ2-2, with no clear D. V dropped 0 bases and J dropped 2 bases, with 10 bases sitting between them. Per germline, CDR1 LGHNA and CDR2 YSLEER. The CDR3 covers 16 residues. The CDR3 region has the DNA TGCGCCAGCAGCCAAGAAGTCGGCGGAAACACCGGGGAGCTGTTTTTT. Translating gives CASSQEVGGNTGELFF.

This clonotype has a count of ten or more. As DNA, the CDR3 is TGTGCCAGCAGCAATTCGGTCGGGTGGGAAACAAACTATGGCTACACCTTC. Amino acid sequence: CASSNSVGWETNYGYTF. This chain links TRBV7-6 with TRBJ1-2; D ambiguous. Trimming took 5 bases from V and 2 from J, leaving 21 bases between them. Germline CDR1 reads SGHVS; CDR2 reads FNYEAQ. The CDR3 covers 17 residues.

This clonotype turned up a few times. This chain uses TRBV7-9 with TRBJ1-5; D possibly corresponds to TRBD1 (5 bases). V dropped 2 bases and J dropped 7 bases, with 9 bases sitting between them. The germline CDR1 and CDR2 sequences are SEHNR and FQNEAQ (reference sequence). This CDR3 is built from 13 residues. In DNA form, the CDR3 reads TGTGCCAGCAGCTTAACAGGAGAACAGCCCCAGCATTTT. As protein: CASSLTGEQPQHF.

This clonotype was recorded a few times. The J gene is TRBJ2-1, the V gene TRBV7-2, with TRBD2 matching 11 bases. Germline V CDR1 and CDR2: SGHTA, FQGNSA. The CDR3 runs to 15 residues. Trimming at V came to 7 bases and at J to 7 bases, leaving 9 bases not matched to a gene. CDR3 sequence: CASTLLAGVGNEQFF. CDR3 in DNA: TGTGCCAGCACCCTACTAGCGGGAGTGGGAAATGAGCAGTTCTTC.

This clonotype was counted many times. The chain links TRBV11-3 to TRBJ2-2, with D possibly being TRBD2 (5 bases). Germline CDR1 reads SGHNT; CDR2 reads YENEEA. CDR3 length equals 15 residues. Trimming shortened V by 0 bases and J by 6 bases, and 11 bases separated the two germline ends. The CDR3 spells CASSLEGVRAGELFF. CDR3 bases: TGTGCCAGCAGCTTAGAGGGAGTTCGGGCCGGGGAGCTGTTTTTT.

This clonotype has just a few counts. The CDR3: CASSSNPGGIAEAFF. In DNA form, the CDR3 reads TGTGCCAGCAGCTCCAACCCAGGGGGCATAGCTGAAGCTTTCTTT. The chain uses TRBV6-1 and TRBJ1-1; 8 nucleotides line up with TRBD1. This CDR3 spans 15 amino acids. Germline V CDR1 and CDR2: MNHNS, SASEGT. V shed 6 bases and J 6 bases; nucleotides not matched to a gene: 12.

This clonotype was counted only a few times. The gene calls are TRBV7-2 and TRBJ2-5, with TRBD2 identical over 12 bases. Trimming cost V 4 bases and J 7 bases; bases outside gene matches: 10. CDR3 length: 16 amino acids. In germline, CDR1 is SGHTA, CDR2 FQGNSA. CDR3 sequence (DNA): TGTGCCAGCAGCTCCAAGACTAGCGGGGGCCTTGGGACCCAGTACTTC. It yields the protein CASSSKTSGGLGTQYF.

This clonotype has more than one count but fewer than ten. This sequence joins TRBV27 and TRBJ1-1; D gene ambiguous. The CDR3 covers 14 residues. The ends were cut back, 3 bases at V and 4 bases at J, with 12 bases in the middle. Germline V CDR1 and CDR2: MNHEY, SMNVEV (reference sequence). CDR3 in DNA: TGTGCCAGCAGTTTGGGCAGGCGAGGCACTGAAGCTTTCTTT. The encoded protein is CASSLGRRGTEAFF.

The V and J genes are TRBV6-2 or TRBV6-3 and TRBJ2-5; 9 positions agree with TRBD1. CDR3 length: 19 amino acids. V was pared by 7 bases and J by 4 bases, with 22 bases of the junction left unmatched. The germline gives CDR1 MNHEY, CDR2 SVGEGT. CDR3 coding DNA: TGTGCCAGCAAACTTGGCCCCCCCCTTACAGGGGGCTTAGTAGAGACCCAGTACTTC. It encodes CASKLGPPLTGGLVETQYF.

This clonotype was seen a few times. The chain is built from TRBV4-3 and TRBJ2-1, with 11 bases matching TRBD2. CDR3 length: 17 amino acids. Germline trimming cut 4 bases from V and 8 bases from J; bases unmatched to any gene: 13. Germline V gives CDR1 LGHNA, CDR2 YSLEER. The CDR3: CASSLEETSGMGDEQFF. The DNA for the CDR3 is TGCGCCAGCAGCCTCGAGGAGACTAGCGGGATGGGAGATGAGCAGTTCTTC.

This clonotype has more than one count but fewer than ten. The chain combines TRBV9 with TRBJ2-3; D possibly corresponds to TRBD2 (5 bases). Trimming took off 0 bases at V and 0 bases at J, with 11 bases between the two ends. Germline assignment: CDR1 SGDLS and CDR2 YYNGEE. The CDR3 runs to 16 residues. The CDR3 DNA follows: TGTGCCAGCAGCGTAGGTCCGGGGTGGAGCACAGATACGCAGTATTTT. Encoded protein: CASSVGPGWSTDTQYF.

There are a few counts of this clonotype. J is TRBJ1-2 and V is TRBV7-8; possibly TRBD1 for D (5 bases). Per the germline V gene, CDR1 is SGHVS and CDR2 is FQNEAQ. CDR3 size: 20 residues. V was trimmed by 6 bases and J by 6 bases, leaving 35 bases between them. CDR3 region: CASRLSRIWGSRVIGDGYTF. DNA for the CDR3: TGTGCCAGCAGATTAAGTCGAATTTGGGGGTCCAGGGTCATCGGAGATGGCTACACCTTC. The entire variable domain, with the rest obtained from reference TRBV7-8 and TRBJ1-2, is as follows: GAGVSQSPRYKVAKRGQDVALRCDPISGHVSLFWYQQALGQGPEFLTYFQNEAQLDKSGLPSDRFFAERPEGSVSTLKIQRTQQEDSAVYLCASRLSRIWGSRVIGDGYTFGSGTRLTVV.

Ten or more counts support this clonotype. The CDR3 nucleotides are TGTGCCATCAGTTCACGGGGGTCAAGCAACGAGCAGTACTTC. Amino acids: CAISSRGSSNEQYF. This chain uses TRBV10-3 with TRBJ2-7; perhaps TRBD2 as D (6 bases). Trimming removed 5 bases at V and 5 bases at J, with 16 bases between. Looked up from germline, CDR1 is ENHRY and CDR2 is SYGVKD. The CDR3 spans 14 residues.

At least ten counts were recorded for this clonotype. J is TRBJ2-1 and V is TRBV4-1; D remains ambiguous. CDR1 MGHRA and CDR2 YSYEKL come from the germline V gene. This CDR3 has 14 amino acids. Trimming left V 0 bases short and J 10 bases short, with 13 bases between. This CDR3 reads CASSQEWAQREQFF. Here the CDR3 DNA reads TGCGCCAGCAGCCAAGAATGGGCCCAACGGGAGCAGTTCTTC.

This clonotype turned up a few times. This chain uses TRBV7-9 with TRBJ2-7; D is possibly TRBD1 (5 bases). CDR1 and CDR2 (germline): SEHNR, FQNEAQ (reference sequence). V was pared by 4 bases and J by 2 bases, with 12 bases between. This CDR3 contains 14 residues. The chain's CDR3 is CASSSGSPPYEQYF. In DNA form, the CDR3 reads TGTGCCAGCAGCTCAGGGTCCCCCCCCTACGAGCAGTACTTC.

The rearrangement joins TRBV9 to TRBJ1-6; possibly TRBD1 for D (6 bases). V was shortened by 4 bases and J by 7 bases, with 15 bases between the two germline ends. The germline gives CDR1 SGDLS, CDR2 YYNGEE. The CDR3 extends over 15 amino acids. The DNA for the CDR3 is TGTGCCAGCAGCATAGGGGACAATCCGAATTCACCCCTCCACTTT. Its protein product is CASSIGDNPNSPLHF.

This clonotype appeared many times. V is TRBV5-1 and J is TRBJ1-4; D gene uncertain. This CDR3 is built from 15 residues. Germline CDR1 is SGHRS and CDR2 is YFSETQ. Trimming pared 0 bases from V and 7 bases from J, leaving 13 bases between. The CDR3, as DNA: TGCGCCAGCAGCTTGGGCGACCCCGCAGCTGAAAAACTGTTTTTT. It is translated as CASSLGDPAAEKLFF.

A few counts support this clonotype. The chain recombines TRBV7-9 with TRBJ1-2; 10 nucleotides match TRBD1. Germline CDR1 and CDR2: SEHNR and FQNEAQ (reference sequence). V lost 5 bases to trimming and J lost 6 bases; unmatched junction nucleotides: 6. The CDR3 consists of 14 residues. The CDR3 DNA follows: TGTGCCAGCAGCCTTGACAGGGGGCTCGATGGCTACACCTTC. Translation: CASSLDRGLDGYTF.

V usage is TRBV20-1 and J usage is TRBJ2-7, with 7 bases fitting TRBD2. Germline CDR1 is DFQATT and CDR2 is SNEGSKA (reference sequence). J gave up 2 bases and V 1 base, and 14 bases lay outside the gene matches. The CDR3 spans 17 residues. The CDR3 region has the DNA TGCAGTGCTAGAGGCTCTAGACTAGCCGTTAAGACCTACGAGCAGTACTTC. It yields the protein CSARGSRLAVKTYEQYF.

This clonotype was picked up many times. The chain employs TRBV6-2 or TRBV6-3 and TRBJ2-6, with D uncertain. Germline V lookup: CDR1 MNHEY, CDR2 SVGEGT. Trimming removed 2 bases at V and 0 bases at J, with 2 bases between. This CDR3 comprises 14 residues. The CDR3 nucleotides are TGTGCCAGCAGTTACAGCTCTGGGGCCAACGTCCTGACTTTC. Translating it yields CASSYSSGANVLTF.

In its sample, this clonotype was seen a few times. This rearrangement joins TRBV15 to TRBJ2-5, with TRBD2 identical over 10 bases. J was trimmed by 5 bases and V by 1 base; bases with no gene match: 7. This CDR3 has 16 amino acids. From germline, CDR1 is LNHNV and CDR2 YYDKDF (reference sequence). CDR3 sequence (DNA): TGTGCCACCAGCAGAGGAAGCGGGGGGGCCGGGGAGACCCAGTACTTC. It specifies CATSRGSGGAGETQYF.